This paragraph covers one TCR beta chain sequence. This CDR3 region has 13 residues. The J segment lost 5 bases and the V segment lost 4 bases, leaving 2 bases of the junction unmatched. In the study's own analysis: Amplification with reference gene primers provided the estimates of nucleated cell counts. The method was immunoSEQ multiplex PCR; TCRdb's version includes in-frame clones alone and lacks a portion of them. D and trimming were read from the DNA, whereas the V and J calls and clone size are those reported in that table. Of some 140,000 clones in the sample, just under 85% were seen once. The sample is drawn from a study of blood T cell repertoires in COVID-19. Study summary: Material from acute and convalescent COVID-19 was sourced from the United States, Italy and Spain. The analysed material was cDNA or gDNA that came from T cells, B-cell-depleted T cells, or PBMCs.

The sequencing sample was made of peripheral blood. This clonotype originated in a human donor in a cohort sampled during active COVID-19. The rearrangement uses TRBV12-3 or TRBV12-4 and TRBJ1-2; 9 bases fit TRBD1. The CDR3 DNA reads TGTGCCAGCAGTTGGGACAGGGCATATGGCTACACCTTC. Its protein product is CASSWDRAYGYTF.